The 14 T cell receptor beta chains listed next were all sequenced from one sample in a study of blood T cell repertoires in COVID-19. Clones were read by immunoSEQ multiplex PCR, and TCRdb kept only the in-frame ones, dropping some. Of under 400,000 clones in the sample, more than 70% were seen once. The sequenced material came from peripheral blood. The receptors were gathered from a woman in her 30s with COVID-19, enrolled during active disease.

The J gene is TRBJ1-2, the V gene TRBV9; the match to TRBD1 covers 8 bases. With 3 bases clipped from V and 5 bases from J, the junction kept 6 bases outside the gene matches. The V gene's germline CDR1 is SGDLS and CDR2 YYNGEE. The CDR3 is 14 residues long. The CDR3 spells CASSGTGGGYGYTF. The CDR3 DNA follows: TGTGCCAGCAGCGGTACAGGGGGAGGTTATGGCTACACCTTC.

The rearrangement links TRBV27 to TRBJ1-1; the match to TRBD1 covers 7 bases. The germline gives CDR1 MNHEY, CDR2 SMNVEV (reference sequence). Unmatched junction bases numbered 2, after V lost 5 bases and J lost 5 bases. The length of the CDR3 is 12 residues. CDR3 in DNA: TGTGCCAGCAGTACAGGGGAGACTGAAGCTTTCTTT. It encodes CASSTGETEAFF.

To note about this clone: Germline and junction disagree at one end, which may indicate a read error. V usage is TRBV14 and J usage is TRBJ1-3; TRBD1 is a possible D gene (6 bases). Germline assignment: CDR1 SGHDN and CDR2 FVKESK. This CDR3 is 15 amino acids long. The CDR3 DNA reads TGTGCCAGCAGTCAAGAAGGGGGTCCTGGAAACACCATATATTTT. Translating it yields CASSQEGGPGNTIYF.

The chain employs TRBV11-2 and TRBJ1-2, with TRBD1 matching over 7 bases. In germline, CDR1 is SGHAT, CDR2 FQNNGV. The CDR3 runs 15 residues. V dropped 7 bases and J dropped 4; count of bases not matched to a gene: 12. The CDR3 bases are TGTGCCAGCACCCTAAAACAGGGGTTAGTCTATGGCTACACCTTC. Translating gives CASTLKQGLVYGYTF.

The chain couples TRBV2 to TRBJ2-3, with 11 bases that match TRBD2. Per germline, CDR1 SNHLY and CDR2 FYNNEI. The J segment lost 5 bases and the V segment lost 5 bases, leaving 6 bases of the junction unmatched. The CDR3 covers 15 residues. CDR3 protein: CASSLLAGEGDTQYF. CDR3 coding DNA: TGTGCCAGCAGTTTACTAGCGGGGGAAGGAGATACGCAGTATTTT.

The genes are TRBV2 and TRBJ1-3, with D tentatively TRBD1 (5 bases). The CDR3 has 14 amino acids. Germline CDR1 is SNHLY and CDR2 is FYNNEI. V was cut by 6 bases and J by 2 bases, with 11 bases left in between. CDR3 loop: CASSQDRAGNTIYF. The CDR3 nucleotides read TGTGCCAGCAGCCAAGACAGAGCTGGAAACACCATATATTTT.

The J gene is TRBJ2-1, the V gene TRBV5-1, with a weak D call TRBD1 (6 bases). Germline CDR1 reads SGHRS; CDR2 reads YFSETQ. CDR3 length: 16 amino acids. The V end was cut by 4 bases, the J end by 3 bases, with 17 bases between. The CDR3 DNA follows: TGCGCCAGCAGCCCGAGGGGTCAGGGGTACTACAATGAGCAGTTCTTC. This gives the protein CASSPRGQGYYNEQFF.

The rearrangement links TRBV6-5 to TRBJ1-2; D might be TRBD1 (5 bases). The CDR3 runs 13 residues. Germline CDR1 is MNHEY and CDR2 is SVGAGI. V lost 5 bases to trimming and J lost 8 bases, with 15 bases between them. This chain's CDR3 is CASSTDRGTGYTF. The CDR3 DNA reads TGTGCCAGCAGTACCGACCGGGGGACGGGCTACACCTTC.

The V call is TRBV30, the J call TRBJ2-5; 10 bases fit TRBD2. Germline trimming cut 8 bases from V and 2 bases from J; bases unmatched to any gene: 8. The CDR3 sequence is 14 residues long. CDR1 is GTSNPN and CDR2 is SVGIG in the germline V gene (reference sequence). CDR3 sequence: CAGTPSGGQETQYF. The CDR3 region has the DNA TGTGCCGGTACCCCTAGCGGGGGACAAGAGACCCAGTACTTC.

The genes are TRBV13 and TRBJ1-4; 10 nucleotides align to TRBD1. Germline-derived CDR1 and CDR2 are PRHDT and FYEKMQ (reference sequence). The ends lost 2 bases at V and 6 bases at J; junction bases unmatched: 21. This CDR3 has 21 amino acids. The CDR3 reads CASSLTLGGGITGQGYEKLFF. The CDR3 DNA reads as TGTGCCAGCAGCTTAACTCTCGGCGGGGGAATAACGGGACAGGGGTATGAAAAACTGTTTTTT.

Comments on this clone: Other DNA sequences within the sample encode an identical CDR3. This chain joins TRBV5-1 and TRBJ1-1; D remains unclear. The CDR3 length is 14 residues. Germline V lookup: CDR1 SGHRS, CDR2 YFSETQ. Trimming removed 0 bases from V and 0 bases from J, with 6 bases in between. CDR3 residues: CASSLGGLNTEAFF. The CDR3 DNA follows: TGCGCCAGCAGCTTGGGTGGCCTGAACACTGAAGCTTTCTTT.

V usage is TRBV6-2 or TRBV6-3 and J usage is TRBJ2-3, with D unclear. CDR1 is MNHEY and CDR2 is SVGEGT in the germline V gene. V lost 2 bases, J lost 2 bases, and 8 bases lay in between. The CDR3 is 14 amino acids. This chain's CDR3 is CASSYLLPTDTQYF. The CDR3 DNA reads as TGTGCCAGCAGTTACCTCCTCCCCACAGATACGCAGTATTTT.

V usage is TRBV7-7 and J usage is TRBJ1-6; TRBD1 is a possible D gene (6 bases). Germline CDR1 reads SSHAT; CDR2 reads FNYEAQ (reference sequence). This CDR3 spans 19 amino acids. The CDR3 sequence: CAGGGQGMLPSSYNSPLHF. The CDR3 DNA sequence: TGTGCTGGCGGGGGGCAGGGGATGTTACCGAGCTCCTATAATTCACCCCTCCACTTT. The full variable domain, its missing parts supplied by reference TRBV7-7 and TRBJ1-6, is GAGVSQSPRYKVTKRGQDVTLRCDPISSHATLYWYQQALGQGPEFLTYFNYEAQPDKSGLPSDRFSAERPEGSISTLTIQRTEQRDSAMYRCAGGGQGMLPSSYNSPLHFGNGTRLTVT.

This rearrangement joins TRBV5-1 to TRBJ1-2; perhaps TRBD1 as D (6 bases). Per the germline V gene, CDR1 is SGHRS and CDR2 is YFSETQ. The CDR3 has 12 residues. The V end lost 4 bases, the J end lost 5 bases, and 9 bases lay between the germline ends. This chain's CDR3 is CASSPGVYGYTF. Here the CDR3 DNA reads TGCGCCAGCAGCCCAGGGGTATATGGCTACACCTTC.